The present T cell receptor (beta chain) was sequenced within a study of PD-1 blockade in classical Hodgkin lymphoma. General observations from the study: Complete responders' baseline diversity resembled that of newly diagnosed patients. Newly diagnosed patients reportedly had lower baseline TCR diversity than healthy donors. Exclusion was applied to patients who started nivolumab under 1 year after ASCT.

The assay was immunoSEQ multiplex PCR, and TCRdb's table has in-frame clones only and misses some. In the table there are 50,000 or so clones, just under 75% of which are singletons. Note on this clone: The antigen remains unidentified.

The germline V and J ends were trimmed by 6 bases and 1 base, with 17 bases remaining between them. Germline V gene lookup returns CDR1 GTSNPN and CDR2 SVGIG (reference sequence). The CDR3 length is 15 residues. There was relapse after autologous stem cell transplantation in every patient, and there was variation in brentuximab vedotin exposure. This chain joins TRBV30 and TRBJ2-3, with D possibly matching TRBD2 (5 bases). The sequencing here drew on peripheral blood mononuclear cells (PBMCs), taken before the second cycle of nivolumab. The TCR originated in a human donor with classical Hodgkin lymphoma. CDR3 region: CACKSGPGGTDTQYF. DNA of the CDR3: TGTGCCTGTAAGAGCGGTCCCGGGGGCACAGATACGCAGTATTTT.